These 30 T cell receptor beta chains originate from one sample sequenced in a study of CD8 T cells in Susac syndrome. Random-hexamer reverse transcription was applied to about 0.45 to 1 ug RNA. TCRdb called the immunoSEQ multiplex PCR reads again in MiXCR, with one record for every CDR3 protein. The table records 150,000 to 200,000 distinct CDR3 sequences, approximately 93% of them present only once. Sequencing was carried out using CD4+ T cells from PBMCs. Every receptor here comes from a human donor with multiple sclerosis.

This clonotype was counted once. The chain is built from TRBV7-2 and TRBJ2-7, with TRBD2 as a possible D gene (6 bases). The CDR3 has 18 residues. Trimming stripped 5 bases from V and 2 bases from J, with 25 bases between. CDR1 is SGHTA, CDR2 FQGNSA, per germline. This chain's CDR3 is CASSRQIGGVIAPYEQYF. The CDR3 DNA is TGTGCCAGCAGCCGGCAGATTGGAGGGGTTATTGCCCCCTACGAGCAGTACTTC.

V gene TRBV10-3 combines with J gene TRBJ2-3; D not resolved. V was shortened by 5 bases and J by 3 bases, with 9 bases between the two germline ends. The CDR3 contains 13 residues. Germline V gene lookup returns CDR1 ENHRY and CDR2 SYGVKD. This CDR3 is CAISSGETDTQYF. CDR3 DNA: TGTGCCATCAGTAGTGGAGAGACAGATACGCAGTATTTT.

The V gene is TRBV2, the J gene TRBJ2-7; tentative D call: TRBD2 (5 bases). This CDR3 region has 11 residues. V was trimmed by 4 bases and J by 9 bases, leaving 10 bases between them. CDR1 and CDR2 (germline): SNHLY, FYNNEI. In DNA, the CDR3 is TGTGCCAGCAGTGGAAGACTACGGCAGTACTTC. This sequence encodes CASSGRLRQYF.

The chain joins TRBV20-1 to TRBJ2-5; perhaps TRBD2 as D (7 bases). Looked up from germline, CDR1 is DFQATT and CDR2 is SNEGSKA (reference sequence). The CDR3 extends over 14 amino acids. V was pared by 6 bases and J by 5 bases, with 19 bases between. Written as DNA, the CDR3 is TGCAGTGCCGATTCAAAACAGGGAGGGGAGACCCAGTACTTC. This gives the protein CSADSKQGGETQYF.

The CDR3 DNA follows: TGTGCCAGCAGCCTCAGGCAGGACAATGAAAAACTGTTTTTT. Translated: CASSLRQDNEKLFF. V gene TRBV3-1 combines with J gene TRBJ1-4, with no clear D. The CDR3 consists of 14 residues. Germline V gene lookup returns CDR1 LGHDT and CDR2 YNNKEL (reference sequence). The ends were cut back, 4 bases at V and 5 bases at J, with 11 bases in the middle.

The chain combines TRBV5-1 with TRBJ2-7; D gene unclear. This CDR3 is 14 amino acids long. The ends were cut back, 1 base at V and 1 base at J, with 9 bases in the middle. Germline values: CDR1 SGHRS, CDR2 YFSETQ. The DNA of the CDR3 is TGCGCCAGCAGCTTGATAGGGATGTCCTACGAGCAGTACTTC. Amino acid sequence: CASSLIGMSYEQYF.

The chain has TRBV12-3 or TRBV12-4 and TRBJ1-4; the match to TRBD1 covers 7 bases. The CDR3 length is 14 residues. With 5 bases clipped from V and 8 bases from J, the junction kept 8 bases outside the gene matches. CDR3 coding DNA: TGTGCCAGCAGTCCCCCGGGACAGAGGGAAAAACTGTTTTTT. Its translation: CASSPPGQREKLFF.

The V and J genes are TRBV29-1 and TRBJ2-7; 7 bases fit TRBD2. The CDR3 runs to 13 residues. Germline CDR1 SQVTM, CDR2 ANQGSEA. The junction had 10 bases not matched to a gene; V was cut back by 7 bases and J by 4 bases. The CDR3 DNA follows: TGCAGCGGACGACTAGCAGAAGTGTACGAGCAGTACTTC. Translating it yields CSGRLAEVYEQYF.

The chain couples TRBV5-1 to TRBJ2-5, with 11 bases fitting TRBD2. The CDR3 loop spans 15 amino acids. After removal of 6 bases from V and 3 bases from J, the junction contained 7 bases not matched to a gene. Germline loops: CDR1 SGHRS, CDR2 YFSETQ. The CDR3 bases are TGCGCCAGCAAGCAAACGGGACTAGCGGAAGAGACCCAGTACTTC. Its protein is CASKQTGLAEETQYF.

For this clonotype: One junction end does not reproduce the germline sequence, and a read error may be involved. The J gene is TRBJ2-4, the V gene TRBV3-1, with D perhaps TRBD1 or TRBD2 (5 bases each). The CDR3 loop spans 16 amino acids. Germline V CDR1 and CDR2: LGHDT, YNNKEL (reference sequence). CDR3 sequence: CASSQAFGAGKNIQYF. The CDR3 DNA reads TGTGCCAGCAGTCAAGCTTTCGGGGCAGGCAAAAACATTCAGTACTTC.

The CDR3 sequence: CASSPTYRGTGCRCGSPLHF. The CDR3 DNA follows: TGTGCCAGCAGCCCAACTTACCGGGGGACAGGGTGCAGGTGCGGATCACCCCTCCACTTT. The rearrangement uses TRBV11-1 and TRBJ1-6, with TRBD1 identical over 9 bases. The CDR3 consists of 20 residues. Germline CDR1 and CDR2: SGHAT and FQDESV (reference sequence). Losses at the gene ends were 5 bases for V and 10 bases for J; bases not matched to a gene: 24.

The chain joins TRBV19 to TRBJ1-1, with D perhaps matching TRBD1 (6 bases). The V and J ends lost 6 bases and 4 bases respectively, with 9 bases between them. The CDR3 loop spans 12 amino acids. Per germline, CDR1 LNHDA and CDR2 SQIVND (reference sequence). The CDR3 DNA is TGTGCCAGTAGCGGAGGGGGCACTGAAGCTTTCTTT. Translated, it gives CASSGGGTEAFF.

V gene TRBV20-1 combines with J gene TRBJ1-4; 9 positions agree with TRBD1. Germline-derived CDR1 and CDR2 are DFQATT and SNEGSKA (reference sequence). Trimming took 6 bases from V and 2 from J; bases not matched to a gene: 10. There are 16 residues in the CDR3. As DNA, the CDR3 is TGCAGTGCCATACTACCGGGACAGGGTACTAATGAAAAACTGTTTTTT. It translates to CSAILPGQGTNEKLFF.

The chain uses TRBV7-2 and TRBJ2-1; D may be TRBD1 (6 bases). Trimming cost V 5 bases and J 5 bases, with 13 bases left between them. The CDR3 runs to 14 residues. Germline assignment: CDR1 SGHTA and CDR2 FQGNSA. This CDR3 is CASSPGHRDNEQFF. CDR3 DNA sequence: TGTGCCAGCAGCCCGGGACATCGGGACAATGAGCAGTTCTTC.

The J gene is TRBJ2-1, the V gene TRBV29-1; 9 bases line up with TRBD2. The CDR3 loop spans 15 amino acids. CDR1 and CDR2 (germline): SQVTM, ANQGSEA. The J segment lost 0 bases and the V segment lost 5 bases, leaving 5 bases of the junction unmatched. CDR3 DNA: TGCAGCGTTAGGAGTAGCGGGAGCTCCTACAATGAGCAGTTCTTC. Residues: CSVRSSGSSYNEQFF.

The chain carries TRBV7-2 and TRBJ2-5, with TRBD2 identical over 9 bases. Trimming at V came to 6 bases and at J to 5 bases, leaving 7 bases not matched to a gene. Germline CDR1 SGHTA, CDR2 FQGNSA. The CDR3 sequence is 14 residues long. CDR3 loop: CASSIAGVRETQYF. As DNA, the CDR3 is TGTGCCAGCAGTATAGCGGGAGTTAGGGAGACCCAGTACTTC.

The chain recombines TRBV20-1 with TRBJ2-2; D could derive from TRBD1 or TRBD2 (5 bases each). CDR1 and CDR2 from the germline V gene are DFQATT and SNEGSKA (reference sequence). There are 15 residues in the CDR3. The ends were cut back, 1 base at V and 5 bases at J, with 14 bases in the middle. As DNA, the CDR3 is TGCAGTGCTAGAGGGGAGCAGGGTTGGACCGGGGAGCTGTTTTTT. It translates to CSARGEQGWTGELFF.

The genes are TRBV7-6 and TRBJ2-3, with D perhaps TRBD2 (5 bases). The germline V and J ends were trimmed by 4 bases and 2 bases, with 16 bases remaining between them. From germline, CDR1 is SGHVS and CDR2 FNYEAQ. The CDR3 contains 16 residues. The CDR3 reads CASSSRLRQTTDTQYF. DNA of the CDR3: TGTGCCAGCAGCTCCCGACTAAGACAAACCACAGATACGCAGTATTTT. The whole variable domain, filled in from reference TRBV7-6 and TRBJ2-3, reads GAGVSQSPRYKVTKRGQDVALRCDPISGHVSLYWYRQALGQGPEFLTYFNYEAQQDKSGLPNDRFSAERPEGSISTLTIQRTEQRDSAMYRCASSSRLRQTTDTQYFGPGTRLTVL.

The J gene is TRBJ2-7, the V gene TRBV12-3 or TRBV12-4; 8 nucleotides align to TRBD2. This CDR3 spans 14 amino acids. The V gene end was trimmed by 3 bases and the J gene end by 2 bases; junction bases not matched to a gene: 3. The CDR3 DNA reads TGTGCCAGCAGTTTGACTAGCGCGACCTACGAGCAGTACTTC. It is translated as CASSLTSATYEQYF.

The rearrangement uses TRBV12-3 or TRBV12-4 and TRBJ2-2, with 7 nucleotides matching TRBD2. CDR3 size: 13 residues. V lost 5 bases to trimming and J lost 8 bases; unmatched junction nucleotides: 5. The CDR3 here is CASSPTGGGELFF. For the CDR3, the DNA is TGTGCCAGCAGTCCCACGGGGGGAGGGGAGCTGTTTTTT.

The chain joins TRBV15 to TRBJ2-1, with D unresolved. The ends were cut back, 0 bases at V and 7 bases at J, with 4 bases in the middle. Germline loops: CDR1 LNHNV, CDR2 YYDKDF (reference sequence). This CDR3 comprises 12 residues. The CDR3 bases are TGTGCCACCAGCAGAGATACAAATGAGCAGTTCTTC. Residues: CATSRDTNEQFF.

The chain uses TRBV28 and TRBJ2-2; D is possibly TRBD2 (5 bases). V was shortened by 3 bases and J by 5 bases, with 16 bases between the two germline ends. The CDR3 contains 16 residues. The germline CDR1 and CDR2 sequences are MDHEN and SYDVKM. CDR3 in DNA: TGTGCCAGCAGTTTTGGAGGACCCCCTGGGACCGGGGAGCTGTTTTTT. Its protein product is CASSFGGPPGTGELFF.

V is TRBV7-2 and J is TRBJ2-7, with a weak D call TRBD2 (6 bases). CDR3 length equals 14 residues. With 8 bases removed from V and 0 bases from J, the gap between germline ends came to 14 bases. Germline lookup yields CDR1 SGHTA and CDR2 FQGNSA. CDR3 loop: CASLPRGTSYEQYF. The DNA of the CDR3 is TGTGCCAGCCTACCCCGGGGGACCTCCTACGAGCAGTACTTC.

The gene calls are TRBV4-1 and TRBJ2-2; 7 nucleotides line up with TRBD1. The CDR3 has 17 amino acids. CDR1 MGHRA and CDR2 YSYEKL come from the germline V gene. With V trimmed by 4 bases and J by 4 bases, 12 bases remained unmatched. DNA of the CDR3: TGCGCCAGCAGCCTTACCTACAGGGGATCGGGCACCGGGGAGCTGTTTTTT. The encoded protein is CASSLTYRGSGTGELFF.

In DNA form, the CDR3 reads TGTGCCAGCAGTTTAGGGGGTTATGGTCAGCCCCAGCATTTT. Translation gives CASSLGGYGQPQHF. The gene calls are TRBV12-3 or TRBV12-4 and TRBJ1-5; unclear D gene. There are 14 residues in the CDR3. V lost 1 base and J lost 6, with 10 bases in between.

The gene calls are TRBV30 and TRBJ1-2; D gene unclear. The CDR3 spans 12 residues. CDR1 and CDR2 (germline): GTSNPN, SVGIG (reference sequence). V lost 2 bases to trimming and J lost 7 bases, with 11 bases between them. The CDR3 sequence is CAWSTVLGGYTF. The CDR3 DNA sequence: TGTGCCTGGAGTACGGTGTTGGGTGGCTACACCTTC.

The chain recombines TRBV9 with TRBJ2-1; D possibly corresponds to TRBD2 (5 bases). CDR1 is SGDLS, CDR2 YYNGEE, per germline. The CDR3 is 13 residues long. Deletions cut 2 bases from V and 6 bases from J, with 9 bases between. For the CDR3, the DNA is TGTGCCAGCAGCGTGCAAGGAGGCAATGAGCAGTTCTTC. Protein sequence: CASSVQGGNEQFF.

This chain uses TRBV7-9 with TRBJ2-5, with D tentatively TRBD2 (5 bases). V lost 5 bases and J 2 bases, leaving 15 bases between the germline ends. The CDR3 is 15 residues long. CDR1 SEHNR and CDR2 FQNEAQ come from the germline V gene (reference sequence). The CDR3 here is CASSPEGLSQETQYF. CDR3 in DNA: TGTGCCAGCAGCCCCGAGGGCCTTTCGCAAGAGACCCAGTACTTC.

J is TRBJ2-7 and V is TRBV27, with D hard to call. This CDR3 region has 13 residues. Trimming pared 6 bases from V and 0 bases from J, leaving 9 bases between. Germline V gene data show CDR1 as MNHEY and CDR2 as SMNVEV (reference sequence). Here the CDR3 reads CASSGQDSYEQYF. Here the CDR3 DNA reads TGTGCCAGCAGCGGCCAGGACTCCTACGAGCAGTACTTC.

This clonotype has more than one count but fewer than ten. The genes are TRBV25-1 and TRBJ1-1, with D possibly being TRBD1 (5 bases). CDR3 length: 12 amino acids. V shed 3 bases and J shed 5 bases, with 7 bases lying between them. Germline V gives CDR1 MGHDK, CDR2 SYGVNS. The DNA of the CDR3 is TGTGCCAGCAGTGAGCAGGGTACTGAAGCTTTCTTT. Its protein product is CASSEQGTEAFF. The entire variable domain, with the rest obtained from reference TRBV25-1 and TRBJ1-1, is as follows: EADIYQTPRYLVIGTGKKITLECSQTMGHDKMYWYQQDPGMELHLIHYSYGVNSTEKGDLSSESTVSRIRTEHFPLTLESARPSHTSQYLCASSEQGTEAFFGQGTRLTVV.